This TCR beta chain is drawn from a study of shared clonotypes between healthy human individuals. CD45RO negativity and positive selection for CCR7 defined naive CD8 cells, a population that excluded terminally differentiated effector memory CD45RA+ cells. Methods used by the authors: ImmunoSEQ gave junction-only sequences without quality scores, so filtering differed. Sequenced by immunoSEQ multiplex PCR; TCRdb stores in-frame clones only, minus some. V, J and clone size were drawn from that table, and D and trimming were deduced from the DNA. This table holds approximately 2,000,000 clones, around 95% found once. This CDR3 is built from 15 residues. Losses at the gene ends were 5 bases for V and 7 bases for J; bases not matched to a gene: 9. Germline CDR1 is MNHEY and CDR2 is SMNVEV (reference sequence).

The V and J genes are TRBV27 and TRBJ2-7; TRBD2 agrees at 12 bases. Sequenced sample: naive CD8+ T cells from PBMCs. The receptor was derived from a young man in good health. Some clones in this sample may be carry-over from other donors' samples. CDR3 sequence reads: CASSLRLAGVGEQYF. The CDR3, as DNA: TGTGCCAGCAGTCTACGACTAGCGGGAGTGGGGGAGCAGTACTTC.